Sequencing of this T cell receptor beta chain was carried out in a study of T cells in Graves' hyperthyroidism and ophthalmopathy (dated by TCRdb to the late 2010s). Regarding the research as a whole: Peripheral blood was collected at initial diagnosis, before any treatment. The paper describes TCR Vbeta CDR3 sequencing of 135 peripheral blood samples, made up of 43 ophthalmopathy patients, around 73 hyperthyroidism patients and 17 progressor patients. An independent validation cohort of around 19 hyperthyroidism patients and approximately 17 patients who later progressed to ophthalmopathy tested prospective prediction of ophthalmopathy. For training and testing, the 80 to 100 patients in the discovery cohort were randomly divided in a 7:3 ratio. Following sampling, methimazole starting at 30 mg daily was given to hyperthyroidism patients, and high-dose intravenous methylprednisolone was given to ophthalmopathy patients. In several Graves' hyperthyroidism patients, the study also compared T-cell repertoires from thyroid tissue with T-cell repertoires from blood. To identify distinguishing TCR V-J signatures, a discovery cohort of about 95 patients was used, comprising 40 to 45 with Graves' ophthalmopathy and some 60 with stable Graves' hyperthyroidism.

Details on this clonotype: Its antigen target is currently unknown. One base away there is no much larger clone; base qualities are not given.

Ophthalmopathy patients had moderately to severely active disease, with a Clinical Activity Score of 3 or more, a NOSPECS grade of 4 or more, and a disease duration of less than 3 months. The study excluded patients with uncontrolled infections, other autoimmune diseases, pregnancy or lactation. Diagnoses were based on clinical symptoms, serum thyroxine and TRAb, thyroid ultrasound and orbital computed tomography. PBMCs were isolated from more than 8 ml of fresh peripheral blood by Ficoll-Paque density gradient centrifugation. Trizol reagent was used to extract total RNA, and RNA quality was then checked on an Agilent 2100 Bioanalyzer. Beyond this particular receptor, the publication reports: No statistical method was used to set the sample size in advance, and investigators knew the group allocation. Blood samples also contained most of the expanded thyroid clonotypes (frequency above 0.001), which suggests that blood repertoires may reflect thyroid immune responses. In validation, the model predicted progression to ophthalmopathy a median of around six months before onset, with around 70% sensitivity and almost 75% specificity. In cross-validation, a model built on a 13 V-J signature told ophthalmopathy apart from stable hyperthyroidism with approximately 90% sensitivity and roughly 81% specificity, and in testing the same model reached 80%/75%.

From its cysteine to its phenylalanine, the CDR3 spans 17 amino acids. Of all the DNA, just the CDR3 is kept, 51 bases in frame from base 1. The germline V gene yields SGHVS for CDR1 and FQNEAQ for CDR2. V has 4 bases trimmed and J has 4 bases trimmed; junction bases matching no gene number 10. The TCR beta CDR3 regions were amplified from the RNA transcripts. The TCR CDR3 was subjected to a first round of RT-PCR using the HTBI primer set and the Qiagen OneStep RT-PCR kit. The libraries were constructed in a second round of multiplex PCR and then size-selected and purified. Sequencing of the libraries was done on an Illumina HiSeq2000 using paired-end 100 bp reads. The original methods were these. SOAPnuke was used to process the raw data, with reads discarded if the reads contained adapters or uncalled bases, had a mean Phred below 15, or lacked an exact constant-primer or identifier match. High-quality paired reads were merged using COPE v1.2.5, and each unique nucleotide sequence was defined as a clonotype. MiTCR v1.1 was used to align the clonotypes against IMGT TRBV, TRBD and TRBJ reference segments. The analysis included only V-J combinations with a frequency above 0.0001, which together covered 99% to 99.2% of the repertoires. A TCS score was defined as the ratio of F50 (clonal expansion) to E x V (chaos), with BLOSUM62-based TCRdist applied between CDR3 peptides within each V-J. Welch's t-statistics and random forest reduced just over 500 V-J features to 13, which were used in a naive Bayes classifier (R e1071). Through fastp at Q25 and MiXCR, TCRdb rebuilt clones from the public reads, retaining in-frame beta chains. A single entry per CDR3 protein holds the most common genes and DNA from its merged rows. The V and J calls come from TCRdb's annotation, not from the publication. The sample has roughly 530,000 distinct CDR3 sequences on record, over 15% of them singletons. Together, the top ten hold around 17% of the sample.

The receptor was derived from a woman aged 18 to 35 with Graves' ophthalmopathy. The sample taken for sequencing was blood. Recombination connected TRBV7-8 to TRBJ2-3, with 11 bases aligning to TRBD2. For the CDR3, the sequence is CASSSHPLAGGSDTQYF. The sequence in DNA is TGTGCCAGCAGCTCTCACCCTCTAGCGGGGGGTTCAGATACGCAGTATTTT.